The rows below give T cell receptor beta chains drawn from one sample of a study of cytomegalovirus exposure and HLA in healthy donors. Assay: immunoSEQ multiplex PCR; the TCRdb copy retains only in-frame clones and omits some. The sample shows approximately 59,000 clones, around 92% of them seen only once. Sequenced: PBMCs. All receptors come from a man aged 18 to 35 in good health and CMV-seropositive. Each CDR3 is given with its conserved first and last residue.

V gene	J gene	CDR3 protein
TRBV28	TRBJ2-7	CATGDRGHYEQYF
TRBV29-1	TRBJ1-4	CSVRSEKLFF
TRBV10-1	TRBJ2-1	CASSQAGGPYLF
TRBV13	TRBJ2-5	CASSFETGAAETQYF
TRBV6-1	TRBJ2-1	CAVTRDRGFNEQFF
TRBV28	TRBJ1-1	CASSPIGTEDEAFF
TRBV6-4	TRBJ1-5	CATRKGGLDLGNQPQHF
TRBV28	TRBJ2-7	CASSVDDGVLSVLHYEQYF
TRBV19	TRBJ1-5	CASSPPPEHQPQHF
TRBV19	TRBJ2-5	CASSIVGLAGGRGEETQYF